Shown below are 31 T cell receptor beta chains from a single sample sequenced in a study of CD8 T cells in ankylosing spondylitis. Study conclusions and caveats: Ankylosing spondylitis blood appeared to be characterized by a TCR beta motif of 8 or 9 highly homologous variants.

MiXCR was run by TCRdb on the 5' RACE reads, yielding one entry per CDR3 protein. The sample consists of 450,000 or so distinct CDR3 sequences, roughly 26% of them appearing once. No cognate antigen is known for these TCRs. The sequencing input was blood, either unsorted or a sorted T cell fraction (not recorded which). These receptors were taken from a male donor with ankylosing spondylitis.

There are a few counts of this clonotype. This sequence joins TRBV14 and TRBJ2-2; 7 bases align to TRBD1. The V and J ends lost 2 bases and 6 bases, in that order; junction bases with no gene match: 3. CDR1 and CDR2 from the germline V gene are SGHDN and FVKESK. CDR3 length: 14 amino acids. CDR3 amino acids: CASSQQTGAGELFF. The CDR3, as DNA: TGTGCCAGCAGCCAACAAACAGGGGCCGGGGAGCTGTTTTTT.

The V call is TRBV20-1, the J call TRBJ2-1; 10 bases line up with TRBD1. The CDR3 totals 14 residues. The V and J ends lost 1 base and 7 bases, in that order; junction bases with no gene match: 4. Germline-derived CDR1 and CDR2 are DFQATT and SNEGSKA (reference sequence). The CDR3 sequence is CSARVRTGGNEQFF. CDR3 in DNA: TGCAGTGCTAGAGTCAGGACAGGGGGAAATGAGCAGTTCTTC.

The chain uses TRBV6-1 and TRBJ2-2; 7 bases fit TRBD1. Looked up from germline, CDR1 is MNHNS and CDR2 is SASEGT. CDR3 size: 15 residues. V lost 8 bases to trimming and J lost 4 bases; unmatched junction nucleotides: 10. CDR3 protein: CASLGRGYGTGELFF. For the CDR3, the DNA is TGTGCCAGCCTCGGCAGGGGGTACGGCACCGGGGAGCTGTTTTTT.

The CDR3 protein is CASSSGDPLSGNTIYF. DNA for the CDR3: TGCGCCAGCAGCTCCGGGGACCCACTCTCTGGAAACACCATATATTTT. The V call is TRBV5-1, the J call TRBJ1-3; tentatively, D is TRBD1 (5 bases). V was shortened by 3 bases and J by 0 bases, with 13 bases between the two germline ends. The CDR3 consists of 16 residues. Germline CDR1 reads SGHRS; CDR2 reads YFSETQ.

This clonotype was observed a handful of times. This chain uses TRBV5-1 with TRBJ2-3; D possibly uses TRBD1 or TRBD2 (6 bases each). Germline V CDR1 and CDR2: SGHRS, YFSETQ. CDR3 length: 15 residues. The V end was cut by 6 bases, the J end by 3 bases, with 17 bases between. CDR3 protein: CASTVGGTVTDTQYF. DNA for the CDR3: TGCGCCAGCACAGTAGGGGGGACGGTGACAGATACGCAGTATTTT.

The rearrangement links TRBV20-1 to TRBJ1-5; TRBD1 agrees at 10 bases. CDR3 length: 15 amino acids. The V segment lost 1 base and the J segment 7 bases; nucleotides outside the gene matches: 7. Germline V gene lookup returns CDR1 DFQATT and CDR2 SNEGSKA (reference sequence). CDR3 protein: CSARGQGASTQPQHF. CDR3 DNA sequence: TGCAGTGCTAGAGGACAGGGGGCGTCAACGCAGCCCCAGCATTTT.

CDR3 nucleotide sequence: TGTGCCATCAGGGGACTAGCGGGAGCCACCGGGGAGCTGTTTTTT. This sequence encodes CAIRGLAGATGELFF. The V call is TRBV10-3, the J call TRBJ2-2, with 14 bases aligning to TRBD2. J gave up 4 bases and V 6 bases, and 1 base lay outside the gene matches. In germline, CDR1 is ENHRY, CDR2 SYGVKD. This CDR3 has 15 amino acids.

The CDR3 DNA is TGCAGTGCTGCTAGCGGGAGTACGTACAATGAGCAGTTCTTC. Translating gives CSAASGSTYNEQFF. The chain has TRBV20-1 and TRBJ2-1, with 10 bases matching TRBD2. This CDR3 region has 14 residues. V was clipped by 5 bases and J by 4 bases; unmatched bases: 5. Germline loops: CDR1 DFQATT, CDR2 SNEGSKA (reference sequence).

J is TRBJ1-1 and V is TRBV7-9, with D hard to call. This CDR3 has 15 amino acids. Trimming removed 1 base at V and 1 base at J, with 10 bases between. From germline, CDR1 is SEHNR and CDR2 FQNEAQ (reference sequence). CDR3 sequence: CASSLEEAPNTEAFF. CDR3 nucleotides: TGTGCCAGCAGCTTAGAAGAGGCACCGAACACTGAAGCTTTCTTT.

V and J are TRBV2 and TRBJ2-1; D could derive from TRBD1 or TRBD2 (5 bases each). Trimming took 6 bases from V and 0 from J, leaving 9 bases between them. Germline assignment: CDR1 SNHLY and CDR2 FYNNEI. CDR3 length: 14 residues. This CDR3 is CASRPGSSYNEQFF. The DNA of the CDR3 is TGTGCCAGCAGGCCAGGGAGCTCCTACAATGAGCAGTTCTTC.

The chain couples TRBV7-9 to TRBJ2-3; 9 nucleotides match TRBD2. Germline V gene data show CDR1 as SEHNR and CDR2 as FQNEAQ (reference sequence). CDR3 length equals 14 residues. V lost 7 bases to trimming and J lost 1 base; unmatched junction nucleotides: 3. CDR3 sequence (DNA): TGTGCCAGCAAACGGACTAGCGGCACAGATACGCAGTATTTT. It is translated as CASKRTSGTDTQYF.

J is TRBJ2-5 and V is TRBV3-1, with TRBD1 matching over 9 bases. CDR1 is LGHDT and CDR2 is YNNKEL in the germline V gene (reference sequence). J gave up 5 bases and V 5 bases, and 6 bases lay outside the gene matches. CDR3 length equals 14 residues. Written as DNA, the CDR3 is TGTGCCAGCAGCAGGAGACAGGGGGATGAGACCCAGTACTTC. It specifies CASSRRQGDETQYF.

This clonotype has a handful of counts. The J gene is TRBJ1-2, the V gene TRBV27; 11 bases map to TRBD1. Germline V gene lookup returns CDR1 MNHEY and CDR2 SMNVEV (reference sequence). The V and J ends lost 3 bases and 4 bases, in that order; junction bases with no gene match: 10. This CDR3 has 17 amino acids. CDR3 nucleotide sequence: TGTGCCAGCAGTTTGAAGCCGGGACAGGGGGTTTCCTATGGCTACACCTTC. It codes for CASSLKPGQGVSYGYTF.

The genes are TRBV2 and TRBJ1-1; no definite D call. V shed 3 bases and J shed 1 base, with 12 bases lying between them. The germline V gene encodes CDR1 SNHLY and CDR2 FYNNEI. The CDR3 runs to 15 residues. The CDR3 coding sequence is TGTGCCAGCAGTGATTTCCTCCGGGAGAACACTGAAGCTTTCTTT. Encoded protein: CASSDFLRENTEAFF.

This clonotype was seen more than once but under ten times. V gene TRBV2 combines with J gene TRBJ2-7, with 7 bases that match TRBD1. Germline-derived CDR1 and CDR2 are SNHLY and FYNNEI. J gave up 4 bases and V 6 bases, and 12 bases lay outside the gene matches. The CDR3 extends over 15 amino acids. CDR3 protein: CASSEDIARGYEQYV. Here the CDR3 DNA reads TGTGCCAGCAGCGAGGACATCGCCAGGGGGTACGAGCAGTACGTC.

The chain has TRBV7-9 and TRBJ2-1; 12 nucleotides line up with TRBD2. The length of the CDR3 is 17 residues. V gave up 4 bases and J gave up 7 bases; unmatched junction bases: 11. CDR1 and CDR2 (germline): SEHNR, FQNEAQ (reference sequence). CDR3 nucleotide sequence: TGTGCCAGCAGCTCCCCGACTAGCGGGAGTACGTGGAATGAGCAGTTCTTC. This encodes CASSSPTSGSTWNEQFF.

V gene TRBV7-9 combines with J gene TRBJ1-5; a possible D gene is TRBD1 (5 bases). Between the trimmed V and J ends, which lost 5 bases and 5 bases, there was a span of 13 bases. The CDR3 contains 14 residues. Germline V gene lookup returns CDR1 SEHNR and CDR2 FQNEAQ (reference sequence). This CDR3 is CASSNVGGYQPQHF. The CDR3 DNA follows: TGTGCCAGCAGCAACGTGGGGGGGTATCAGCCCCAGCATTTT.

CDR3 residues: CAISDKNTEAFF. CDR3 coding DNA: TGTGCCATCAGTGACAAGAACACTGAAGCTTTCTTT. This chain uses TRBV10-3 with TRBJ1-1; D not certain. V was shortened by 3 bases and J by 1 base, with 3 bases between the two germline ends. The germline gives CDR1 ENHRY, CDR2 SYGVKD. The CDR3 contains 12 residues.

This clonotype came up a few times. The gene calls are TRBV10-2 and TRBJ2-1; 13 bases align to TRBD2. The CDR3 extends over 16 amino acids. V shed 7 bases and J 9 bases; nucleotides not matched to a gene: 12. The germline V gene has CDR1 WSHSY and CDR2 SAAADI. DNA for the CDR3: TGCGCCAGCAACGAAGGACTAGCGGGAGTGGGGGGTGAGCAGTTCTTC. Translation: CASNEGLAGVGGEQFF.

This clonotype was counted only a few times. J is TRBJ1-1 and V is TRBV5-1; 10 bases fit TRBD1. Germline assignment: CDR1 SGHRS and CDR2 YFSETQ. CDR3 length: 15 amino acids. V lost 7 bases, J lost 0 bases, and 6 bases stayed unmatched. The CDR3 protein is CASGPTGGMNTEAFF. In DNA, the CDR3 is TGCGCCAGCGGACCGACAGGGGGCATGAACACTGAAGCTTTCTTT.

This clonotype was counted many times. The genes are TRBV5-1 and TRBJ2-2; D ambiguous. Germline-derived CDR1 and CDR2 are SGHRS and YFSETQ. The length of the CDR3 is 15 residues. V lost 3 bases and J 4 bases, leaving 13 bases between the germline ends. The CDR3: CASSYGLMGTGELFF. CDR3 DNA sequence: TGCGCCAGCAGCTACGGATTGATGGGCACCGGGGAGCTGTTTTTT.

This rearrangement joins TRBV3-1 to TRBJ2-5; D remains ambiguous. This CDR3 has 14 amino acids. V was pared by 0 bases and J by 5 bases, with 10 bases between. Per the germline V gene, CDR1 is LGHDT and CDR2 is YNNKEL (reference sequence). DNA of the CDR3: TGTGCCAGCAGCCAAGACCGCCGACGGGAGACCCAGTACTTC. Residues: CASSQDRRRETQYF.

V usage is TRBV3-1 and J usage is TRBJ2-2; D gene unclear. Trimming pared 4 bases from V and 5 bases from J, leaving 14 bases between. The CDR3 has 15 residues. Germline loops: CDR1 LGHDT, CDR2 YNNKEL (reference sequence). CDR3: CASSPGSLGTGELFF. In DNA form, the CDR3 reads TGTGCCAGCAGCCCCGGGTCACTGGGGACCGGGGAGCTGTTTTTT.

This clonotype has only a few counts. V gene TRBV18 combines with J gene TRBJ1-1; 9 positions agree with TRBD1. Germline CDR1 and CDR2: KGHSH and LQKENI. The CDR3 runs 15 residues. The V and J ends lost 4 bases and 4 bases, in that order; junction bases with no gene match: 7. In DNA form, the CDR3 reads TGTGCCAGCTCACGTGGACAGGGGCTGGGCACTGAAGCTTTCTTT. This encodes CASSRGQGLGTEAFF.

This clonotype has more than one count but fewer than ten. The chain couples TRBV7-2 to TRBJ2-5; D gene uncertain. The CDR3 runs 13 residues. Trimming stripped 2 bases from V and 4 bases from J, with 8 bases between. Germline lookup yields CDR1 SGHTA and CDR2 FQGNSA. CDR3 amino acids: CASSLISPETQYF. The CDR3, as DNA: TGTGCCAGCAGCTTAATATCTCCAGAGACCCAGTACTTC.

This clonotype showed up just a few times. The chain couples TRBV25-1 to TRBJ1-1; D remains unclear. This CDR3 region has 13 residues. The germline CDR1 and CDR2 sequences are MGHDK and SYGVNS. Trimming left V 8 bases short and J 1 base short, with 11 bases between. As DNA, the CDR3 is TGTGCCAGCGTGTCTCGACAGAACACTGAAGCTTTCTTT. It encodes CASVSRQNTEAFF.

DNA for the CDR3: TGTGCCAGCAGCCAAGTCTCGACCGGGGCCGGACCTGAAGCTTTCTTT. It translates to CASSQVSTGAGPEAFF. The V and J genes are TRBV4-2 and TRBJ1-1; perhaps TRBD1 as D (5 bases). Trimming pared 1 base from V and 6 bases from J, leaving 18 bases between. Germline V CDR1 and CDR2: LGHNA, YNFKEQ. The CDR3 is 16 amino acids.

The chain couples TRBV20-1 to TRBJ2-5; 9 bases line up with TRBD1. Germline CDR1 DFQATT, CDR2 SNEGSKA (reference sequence). Losses at the gene ends were 6 bases for V and 5 bases for J; bases not matched to a gene: 4. CDR3 length equals 12 residues. The CDR3 coding sequence is TGCAGTGCGCAAGGACAGGGGGAGACCCAGTACTTC. Translation: CSAQGQGETQYF.

The V and J genes are TRBV12-3 or TRBV12-4 and TRBJ1-1; no clear D. The V end was cut by 4 bases, the J end by 2 bases, with 8 bases between. The CDR3 contains 13 residues. CDR3 amino acids: CASSWASNTEAFF. The CDR3 DNA reads TGTGCCAGCAGTTGGGCCTCAAACACTGAAGCTTTCTTT.

The V call is TRBV5-1, the J call TRBJ2-1; the match to TRBD2 covers 8 bases. The germline V gene has CDR1 SGHRS and CDR2 YFSETQ. The CDR3 sequence is 13 residues long. The junction had 4 bases not matched to a gene; V was cut back by 3 bases and J by 8 bases. CDR3 residues: CASSSGGGYEQFF. CDR3 DNA: TGCGCCAGCAGCTCCGGGGGGGGCTATGAGCAGTTCTTC.

Only a few counts were recorded for this clonotype. The V call is TRBV27, the J call TRBJ1-2; possibly TRBD1 for D (5 bases). Germline lookup yields CDR1 MNHEY and CDR2 SMNVEV (reference sequence). This CDR3 has 13 amino acids. Trimming took off 3 bases at V and 8 bases at J, with 13 bases between the two ends. The chain's CDR3 is CASSLRGGEGYTF. CDR3 DNA sequence: TGTGCCAGCAGTTTGCGTGGAGGGGAGGGCTACACCTTC.